These 11 T cell receptor beta chains came from one sample sequenced in a study of T cell responses to AZD1222 COVID-19 vaccine. The protocol was immunoSEQ multiplex PCR, while the TCRdb copy is restricted to in-frame clones and leaves out a portion. This sample has about 130,000 clones; 90% occur once, and the top ten carry 4.4%. Sequencing used peripheral blood, obtained on day 0 of MenACWY control vaccination. The source of these receptors is an adult in good health.

The CDR3 DNA sequence: TGTGCCAGCAGTGCCTCGGGGGGAAGCACTGAAGCTTTCTTT. This translates into CASSASGGSTEAFF. The chain employs TRBV9 and TRBJ1-1; a possible D gene is TRBD1 (5 bases). There are 14 residues in the CDR3. The V end was cut by 5 bases, the J end by 4 bases, with 15 bases between. The germline gives CDR1 SGDLS, CDR2 YYNGEE.

This clone was seen only once. J is TRBJ2-1 and V is TRBV19; 7 positions match TRBD1. The germline CDR1 and CDR2 sequences are LNHDA and SQIVND (reference sequence). With 4 bases clipped from V and 2 bases from J, the junction kept 8 bases outside the gene matches. The length of the CDR3 is 16 residues. CDR3 sequence reads: CASSTPDRVPYNEQFF. The DNA of the CDR3 is TGTGCCAGTAGTACGCCCGACAGGGTCCCCTACAATGAGCAGTTCTTC.

J is TRBJ1-6 and V is TRBV3-1 (or the pseudogene TRBV3-2); D call uncertain. Germline CDR1 is LGHDT and CDR2 is YNNKEL (reference sequence). The CDR3 is 17 residues long. Trimming stripped 3 bases from V and 0 bases from J, with 12 bases between. CDR3 nucleotide sequence: TGTGCCAGCAGCCATATCGGTTGGGACTCCTATAATTCACCCCTCCACTTT. Its translation: CASSHIGWDSYNSPLHF.

The rearrangement links TRBV5-5 to TRBJ2-3; the match to TRBD2 covers 8 bases. Trimming removed 0 bases from V and 1 base from J; junction bases left unmatched: 4. Per the germline V gene, CDR1 is SGHKS and CDR2 is YYEKEE (reference sequence). The CDR3 runs to 16 residues. DNA for the CDR3: TGTGCCAGCAGCTTGGCTGCGACTAGCGGCACAGATACGCAGTATTTT. This codes for CASSLAATSGTDTQYF.

This clone was observed a few times. V is TRBV6-5 and J is TRBJ2-3, with D perhaps matching TRBD1 or TRBD2 (6 bases each). Germline lookup yields CDR1 MNHEY and CDR2 SVGAGI. This CDR3 is built from 14 residues. Trimming left V 6 bases short and J 4 bases short, with 14 bases between. DNA for the CDR3: TGTGCCAGCAGACGGGGGCAGGGCCCAGATACGCAGTATTTT. It is translated as CASRRGQGPDTQYF.

V gene TRBV3-1 (or the pseudogene TRBV3-2) combines with J gene TRBJ2-7, with 11 bases identical to TRBD2. Trimming took 5 bases from V and 4 from J; bases not matched to a gene: 4. This CDR3 spans 14 amino acids. Per the germline V gene, CDR1 is LGHDT and CDR2 is YNNKEL (reference sequence). The CDR3 DNA sequence: TGTGCCAGCAGCGCCACTAGCGGGAGATACGAGCAGTACTTC. Translated: CASSATSGRYEQYF.

The chain recombines TRBV10-3 with TRBJ1-6; 7 positions match TRBD1. The CDR3 covers 16 residues. In germline, CDR1 is ENHRY, CDR2 SYGVKD. Trimming cost V 4 bases and J 5 bases; bases outside gene matches: 8. CDR3 DNA sequence: TGTGCCATCAGTGCGGCGGACAGGCGCCATAATTCACCCCTCCACTTT. Amino acids: CAISAADRRHNSPLHF.

This rearrangement joins TRBV9 to TRBJ1-2; 10 bases map to TRBD1. The CDR3 consists of 15 residues. Germline-derived CDR1 and CDR2 are SGDLS and YYNGEE. With 3 bases clipped from V and 2 bases from J, the junction kept 4 bases outside the gene matches. The CDR3 reads CASSDQDRGNYGYTF. The DNA for the CDR3 is TGTGCCAGCAGCGATCAGGACAGGGGGAACTATGGCTACACCTTC.

The chain has TRBV30 and TRBJ2-1; no clear D gene. CDR1 is GTSNPN, CDR2 SVGIG, per germline (reference sequence). V was cut by 4 bases and J by 9 bases, with 13 bases left in between. The CDR3 consists of 12 residues. CDR3 in DNA: TGTGCCTGGACTAGTAATCTAGGTGAGCAGTTCTTC. Translating it yields CAWTSNLGEQFF.

This rearrangement joins TRBV19 to TRBJ1-5, with unresolved D. The CDR3 spans 17 residues. The V gene lost 2 bases and the J gene lost 3 bases, with 17 bases spanning the gap. Per the germline V gene, CDR1 is LNHDA and CDR2 is SQIVND (reference sequence). CDR3 nucleotide sequence: TGTGCCAGTAGTATATCCAGCTTTGACGGAGACAATCAGCCCCAGCATTTT. Translation: CASSISSFDGDNQPQHF.

The CDR3 region has the DNA TGTGCCAGCAGCTCACTAGCGGGGTCCTACAATGAGCAGTTCTTC. Amino acid sequence: CASSSLAGSYNEQFF. The V gene is TRBV7-2, the J gene TRBJ2-1; 10 bases line up with TRBD2. Looked up from germline, CDR1 is SGHTA and CDR2 is FQGNSA. The V and J ends lost 4 bases and 1 base, in that order; junction bases with no gene match: 1. CDR3 length equals 15 residues.